This is a list of T cell receptor beta chains from one sample in a study of T cells in Graves' hyperthyroidism and ophthalmopathy. TCRdb reprocessed the multiplex PCR reads with MiXCR, giving one entry per CDR3 protein. The table has over 500,000 distinct CDR3 sequences, approximately 49% seen once. Sequenced: peripheral blood or thyroid tissue (not recorded which). These receptors were taken from an adult woman with Graves' disease, either hyperthyroidism or ophthalmopathy (not recorded which). The CDR3 runs from the conserved cysteine through the conserved F or W. A D gene is named only where the DNA matches it firmly. The size entry is marked missing in some rows and otherwise reads once, few, many or a size class.

D gene,V gene,clone size,J gene,CDR3 DNA,CDR3 protein
TRBD1,TRBV10-3,NA,TRBJ2-7,TGTGCCATCAGTGTGGACAGGCCCTACGAGCAGTACTTC,CAISVDRPYEQYF
NA,TRBV11-1,NA,TRBJ1-2,TGCGCCAGCAGCCAAGATCTTGTAGGGATTAACTATGGCTACACCTTC,CASSQDLVGINYGYTF
NA,TRBV9,NA,TRBJ1-2,TGTGCCAGCAGCGCCTGGGATCTCTATGGCTACACCTTC,CASSAWDLYGYTF
TRBD2,TRBV6-2/TRBV6-3,once,TRBJ2-7,TGTGCCAGCAGGTCTAGCGGAGGGCCCTACGAGCAGTACTTC,CASRSSGGPYEQYF
TRBD2,TRBV24-1,many,TRBJ2-7,TGTGCCACCAGTGAAGAGGGACTAGCGGGTTCCTACGAGCAGTACTTC,CATSEEGLAGSYEQYF
TRBD2,TRBV29-1,many,TRBJ2-7,TGCAGCGTTGGAACTAGCGACCCCTACGAGCAGTACTTC,CSVGTSDPYEQYF
TRBD1,TRBV7-2,many,TRBJ1-2,TGTGCCAGCAGCCTGGACAGGGGGGTCCCAAACTATGGCTACACCTTC,CASSLDRGVPNYGYTF
NA,TRBV27,many,TRBJ1-1,TGTGCCAGCAAACAACGGACAGATGAAGCTTTCTTT,CASKQRTDEAFF
NA,TRBV24-1,few,TRBJ2-5,TGTGCCACCAGAAGAACCGCGGGGGAGACCCAGTACTTC,CATRRTAGETQYF
NA,TRBV6-6,NA,TRBJ1-1,TGTGCCAGCAGTTACGAGGGTACGAACACTGAAGCTTTCTTT,CASSYEGTNTEAFF
TRBD1,TRBV20-1,many,TRBJ1-2,TGCAGTGCTAGGACAGGGGACAAACCCTCATCGGGATCTGGCTACACCTTC,CSARTGDKPSSGSGYTF
TRBD1,TRBV11-2,NA,TRBJ2-7,TGTGCCAGCAGACGAATAACAGGGGGCGCTTTCTCCGAGCAGTACTTC,CASRRITGGAFSEQYF
NA,TRBV7-6,NA,TRBJ2-5,TGTGCCAGCAGCTTAGAGTCGAAGACCCAGTACTTC,CASSLESKTQYF
NA,TRBV29-1,NA,TRBJ1-2,TGCAGCGTCGATCTACAGGGAATCCATGGCTACACCTTC,CSVDLQGIHGYTF
TRBD2,TRBV19,NA,TRBJ2-7,TGTGCCAGTAGCCGACTAGCGGGCTCGGGTAGGAACGAGCAGTACTTC,CASSRLAGSGRNEQYF
NA,TRBV4-3,NA,TRBJ1-5,TGCGCCAGCAGCCAAGACTGGCGGGAACCCAATCAGCCCCAGCATTTT,CASSQDWREPNQPQHF
NA,TRBV10-3,NA,TRBJ2-6,TGTGCCATCAGGGGCCCCACAGGGAAGGAAGGGACTGGGGCCAACGTCCTGACTTTC,CAIRGPTGKEGTGANVLTF
NA,TRBV12-3/TRBV12-4,many,TRBJ1-2,TGTGCCAGCAGTAACATGGAGGGGTATGGCTACACCTTC,CASSNMEGYGYTF
TRBD2,TRBV11-2,NA,TRBJ2-2,TGTGCCAGCAGCTTAAACGGACTAGCGGGGAACACCGGGGAGCTGTTTTTT,CASSLNGLAGNTGELFF
TRBD1,TRBV9,NA,TRBJ1-2,TGTGCCAGCAGCGTGGGACAGGAACACTATGGCTACACCTTC,CASSVGQEHYGYTF
NA,TRBV19,few,TRBJ2-6,TGTGCCAGTAATGTCGAGGTCTCTGGGGCCAACGTCCTGACTTTC,CASNVEVSGANVLTF
TRBD2,TRBV11-2,NA,TRBJ2-5,TGTGCCAGCAGCTTACAGGAACTAGCGGGGACCAGACGTCAAGAGACCCAGTACTTC,CASSLQELAGTRRQETQYF
NA,TRBV4-2,NA,TRBJ2-7,TGTGCCAGCAGCCTGACCCCTACCCGCTCCTACGAGCAGTACTTC,CASSLTPTRSYEQYF
TRBD1,TRBV10-3,NA,TRBJ2-7,TGTGCCAGCAGTCGACAGGGCTTCTCCTCCTACGAGCAGTACTTC,CASSRQGFSSYEQYF
NA,TRBV7-2,many,TRBJ1-3,TGTGCCAGCAGCTTAGGGAACCCTGGAAACACCATATATTTT,CASSLGNPGNTIYF
TRBD1,TRBV19,once,TRBJ2-7,TGTGCCAGTAGAGCAAGGGACAGAACCTACGAGCAGTACTTC,CASRARDRTYEQYF